This TCR beta chain appears in the sequencing data of a study of beta chain features in type 1 diabetes. Study details: When patients were set against healthy donors, age, gender and cell yields were similar. Regarding the study as a whole: For Type 1 diabetes patients, all four CD4+ subsets carried TCRB CDR3s that were moderately but significantly shorter. When cDNA is sequenced, cells with high TCR expression could be over-represented.

One heparinised blood draw averaging around 0.12 L was given by each donor. As regards this clone: Its antigen is not identified.

Expressed TCRB transcripts got sequenced, as all isolated RNA was reverse transcribed. There were 3.5 million or so reads on average in the naive, central memory and regulatory T cell samples. TCRdb's copy holds only in-frame clones and misses some; the assay was immunoSEQ multiplex PCR. This sample carries about 660,000 clones, more than 12% of them seen once, and the ten largest clones take 0.035% to 0.045%. The V segment lost 5 bases and the J segment 5 bases; nucleotides outside the gene matches: 7. This CDR3 spans 15 amino acids. Germline loops: CDR1 SGHAT, CDR2 FQNNGV. This chain connects TRBV11-2 to TRBJ2-1; 9 bases are shared with TRBD2. The sequencing input was naive CD4+ T cells from blood. The TCR originated in a man younger than 35 with type 1 diabetes. CDR3 bases: TGTGCCAGCAGCCAACTAGCGGGCAGACACAATGAGCAGTTCTTC. Protein: CASSQLAGRHNEQFF.